The sequence of this T cell receptor beta chain was determined in a study of T-cell memory formation after mild COVID-19. On the study more broadly: Each donor largely had its own TCR clusters. Study-wide results and caveats: The appearance of some responding clones in pre-infection memory suggested that cross-reactive memory joined. Mainly in CM and EM were contracting CD4+ clones; CD8+ were in EMRA.

The 5'RACE method, run with constant-segment primers, produced TCR alpha and TCR beta cDNA libraries (carrying sample barcodes and UMIs). TCRdb re-derived calls from the 5' RACE reads in MiXCR, one entry per CDR3 protein. The repertoire holds 140,000 or so distinct CDR3 sequences, with approximately 6% as singletons. This clonotype was observed many times. Its antigen is still unknown. The sequence came from an adult woman who had mild COVID-19 (a few samples of this study predate the infection). Cell type and time point are not known. Material: PBMCs or a T cell subset sorted from them (not recorded which).

Written as DNA, the CDR3 is TGTGCCAGCAGTACAGCTCGAACAACTGAAGCTTTCTTT. Translating it yields CASSTARTTEAFF. The rearrangement uses TRBV12-3 or TRBV12-4 and TRBJ1-1; D is uncertain. V was trimmed by 5 bases and J by 5 bases, leaving 12 bases between them. The CDR3 extends over 13 amino acids.